The 9 T cell receptor beta chains listed next were all sequenced from one sample in a study of blood T cells in healthy people across ages. Sample-barcoded 5' priming and a J-beta primer mix drove a second PCR of about 6 to 11 cycles. Using its own MiXCR run on the 5' RACE reads, TCRdb lists one record per CDR3 protein. The data show 700,000 to 900,000 distinct CDR3 sequences, about 55% seen once. The sample was blood. These TCRs come from a man older than 75 in good health.

The table lists this clonotype with a count of one. V is TRBV28 and J is TRBJ1-4, with D perhaps matching TRBD1 (6 bases). Trimming removed 6 bases from V and 3 bases from J, with 14 bases in between. Germline-derived CDR1 and CDR2 are MDHEN and SYDVKM. The CDR3 sequence is 15 residues long. The chain's CDR3 is CASSQPGQANEKLFF. In DNA, the CDR3 is TGTGCCAGCAGCCAACCGGGACAAGCTAATGAAAAACTGTTTTTT.

The CDR3 region has the DNA TGTGCCACCAGTGAAGTCCGGGGGTCCTACAATGAGCAGTACTTC. It translates to CATSEVRGSYNEQYF. V is TRBV24-1 and J is TRBJ2-5, with D possibly matching TRBD2 (6 bases). V shed 4 bases and J shed 11 bases, with 22 bases lying between them. The CDR3 runs 15 residues. CDR1 and CDR2 from the germline V gene are KGHDR and SFDVKD.

This rearrangement joins TRBV6-6 to TRBJ2-5; 16 bases are shared with TRBD2. CDR3 size: 16 residues. The germline gives CDR1 MNHNY, CDR2 SVGAGI (reference sequence). Trimming removed 6 bases from V and 5 bases from J; junction bases left unmatched: 6. CDR3 loop: CASRGTSGGARETQYF. CDR3 sequence (DNA): TGTGCCAGCAGAGGGACTAGCGGGGGGGCTCGGGAGACCCAGTACTTC.

The J gene is TRBJ2-7, the V gene TRBV7-2, with D tentatively TRBD2 (6 bases). Trimming left V 5 bases short and J 3 bases short, with 20 bases between. Germline lookup yields CDR1 SGHTA and CDR2 FQGNSA. The CDR3 contains 16 residues. The CDR3 here is CASSPGGSFRGYEQYF. The CDR3 region has the DNA TGTGCCAGCAGCCCCGGGGGAAGTTTTCGTGGCTACGAGCAGTACTTC.

The chain uses TRBV19 and TRBJ2-7; D uncertain. Germline V gene lookup returns CDR1 LNHDA and CDR2 SQIVND (reference sequence). This CDR3 has 12 residues. With 2 bases removed from V and 7 bases from J, the gap between germline ends came to 9 bases. The CDR3 DNA reads as TGTGCCAGTAGTATACTTAATGGGGAGCAGTACTTC. Protein product: CASSILNGEQYF.

The V gene is TRBV20-1, the J gene TRBJ2-1, with 8 bases identical to TRBD2. V was clipped by 3 bases and J by 6 bases; unmatched bases: 4. Germline V gene sequence: CDR1 DFQATT, CDR2 SNEGSKA (reference sequence). This CDR3 has 13 amino acids. The CDR3 loop reads CSASGRALNEQFF. DNA of the CDR3: TGCAGTGCTAGCGGGAGGGCCCTCAATGAGCAGTTCTTC.

This chain joins TRBV28 and TRBJ2-3, with TRBD1 matching over 7 bases. The CDR3 consists of 14 residues. The germline V gene encodes CDR1 MDHEN and CDR2 SYDVKM. V shed 1 base and J 14 bases; nucleotides not matched to a gene: 12. CDR3 DNA: TGTGCCAGCAGTTTATCCACAGGGGCCAGATACGCGTATTTT. It encodes CASSLSTGARYAYF. The complete variable domain, with remaining parts taken from reference TRBV28 and TRBJ2-3, reads DVKVTQSSRYLVKRTGEKVFLECVQDMDHENMFWYRQDPGLGLRLIYFSYDVKMKEKGDIPEGYSVSREKKERFSLILESASTNQTSMYLCASSLSTGARYAYFGPGTRLTVL.

The chain recombines TRBV20-1 with TRBJ1-5; D may be TRBD1 (5 bases). The CDR3 consists of 15 residues. Trimming shortened V by 1 base and J by 4 bases, and 14 bases separated the two germline ends. The germline gives CDR1 DFQATT, CDR2 SNEGSKA (reference sequence). In DNA form, the CDR3 reads TGCAGTGCTAGAGCGGCCCGGGACGGAAATCAGCCCCAGCATTTT. Translation gives CSARAARDGNQPQHF.

This clonotype was detected many times. The chain joins TRBV20-1 to TRBJ2-7; 12 bases map to TRBD2. The CDR3 covers 14 residues. Trimming cost V 4 bases and J 5 bases; bases outside gene matches: 6. The germline V gene encodes CDR1 DFQATT and CDR2 SNEGSKA (reference sequence). The CDR3 sequence is CSAIRLAGVDEQYF. Written as DNA, the CDR3 is TGCAGTGCTATCCGACTAGCGGGAGTAGACGAGCAGTACTTC.